This T cell receptor beta chain was sequenced in a study of identifying expanded T cells in peripheral blood. There are 13 residues in the CDR3. Germline V CDR1 and CDR2: MNHNS, SASEGT. Trimming cost V 7 bases and J 0 bases, with 9 bases left between them. Collection occurred without any documented infections or immune events in donors. Sequencing was performed with immunoSEQ multiplex PCR; in TCRdb, only in-frame clones are kept and a portion is missing. The sample has approximately 110,000 clones, about nine tenths seen once. The chain joins TRBV6-1 to TRBJ1-1; D gene ambiguous. The sample comprised blood. This TCR was sampled from a person between 18 and 75 years old in good health. The CDR3 region is CASIMALNTEAFF. CDR3 bases: TGTGCCAGCATCATGGCCTTGAACACTGAAGCTTTCTTT.